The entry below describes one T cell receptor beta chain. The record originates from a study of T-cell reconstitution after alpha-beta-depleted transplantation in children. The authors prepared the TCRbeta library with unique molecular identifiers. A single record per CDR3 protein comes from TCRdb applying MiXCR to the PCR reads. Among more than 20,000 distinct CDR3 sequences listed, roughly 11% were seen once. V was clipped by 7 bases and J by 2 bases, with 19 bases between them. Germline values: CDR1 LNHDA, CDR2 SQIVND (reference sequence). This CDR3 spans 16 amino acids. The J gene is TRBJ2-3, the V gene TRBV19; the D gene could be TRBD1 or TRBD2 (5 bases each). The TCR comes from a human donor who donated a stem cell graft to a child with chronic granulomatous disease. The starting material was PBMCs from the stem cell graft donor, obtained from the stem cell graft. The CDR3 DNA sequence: TGTGCCAGTACAGACCGGGACCTTTCCGACACAGATACGCAGTATTTT. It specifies CASTDRDLSDTDTQYF.